The clone carrying this T cell receptor (beta chain) is deemed large. The data originate from a study of T cell repertoires in ileal Crohn's disease. Study-level information: Patients had a median roughly 8-year disease duration, and roughly 38% were active smokers.

Around 490 nanograms of biopsy DNA per sample underwent TCRB immunosequencing. Assay used: immunoSEQ multiplex PCR; TCRdb lists only in-frame clones, some missing. The table records some 620 clones, 82% of them present only once. Germline V gene lookup returns CDR1 MNHEY and CDR2 SVGAGI. V gave up 6 bases and J gave up 6 bases, with 7 bases separating them. This CDR3 has 11 amino acids. The origin of this receptor is an adult with Crohn's disease. The rearrangement joins TRBV6-5 to TRBJ2-3; D gene unclear. Sequences were obtained from ileal tissue. The CDR3 protein is CASREGDTQYF. The CDR3 DNA follows: TGTGCCAGCAGGGAAGGGGATACGCAGTATTTT.